The subject of this entry is one T cell receptor (beta chain). Its binding antigen is unknown. Base qualities are not at hand, and no much larger clone is one base apart. These data are taken from a study of shared clonotypes between healthy human individuals (dated by TCRdb to 2020 to 2022). Regarding the research as a whole: A few men and two women, aged 18 to 49 years, made up the cohort. The study deeply sequenced blood TCR repertoires of about 5 healthy adults to estimate repertoire size and the extent of clonotype sharing between individuals. Per donor, leukapheresis produced somewhere between about 0.9 and 9.5 billion PBMCs. Libraries were prepared and TCR repertoires were sequenced by different laboratories using diverse techniques, in order to increase sequencing depth and limit assay-specific biases. Broader findings and caveats from the paper: Pairwise subsampling led to the expectation that sequencing depth would affect the degree of clonotype sharing among donors. Sampling was restricted to blood, and TCR repertoires in tissue are likely to differ from TCR repertoires in blood. Because the study included a small number of donors, the genetic and exposure-history diversity represented was limited.

The donors were healthy, HIV-negative adults with no recently reported acute infections or vaccinations. Every donor was a Caucasian adult living in Nashville, Tennessee, USA. For unsorted samples, about 90 million PBMCs were counted, and genomic DNA was extracted using the QIAamp DNA Blood Mini kit. Blood was obtained by leukapheresis, after which PBMCs were separated by Ficoll-Histopaque density gradient centrifugation and cryopreserved in liquid nitrogen vapor phase. Counted from cysteine to phenylalanine, this CDR3 has 15 amino acids. Only CDR3 DNA is held: 45 bases, read in frame from base 1. The germline V gene sets CDR1 to SNHLY and CDR2 to FYNNEI. From V the trimming removes 5 bases and from J it removes 8 bases, while the gene matches leave 6 bases of the junction unaccounted for. Using the deep immunoSEQ assay, TCR CDR3 regions were amplified from genomic DNA by multiplex PCR. Extracted genomic DNA from each cell subset was distributed evenly across all wells of several immunoSEQ 96-well plates, and each plate was treated as a replicate. Each replicate PCR for unsorted PBMC received about 310 ng genomic DNA, equal to tens of thousands of T cell genomes. Unsorted PBMC genomic DNA was sequenced across ten immunoSEQ deep assay plates. Purified libraries were measured with a Qubit 3.0 fluorometer, size-checked on a Bioanalyzer 2100, and measured again with the KAPA Library Quantification kit. Every immunoSEQ 96-well plate was sequenced on a dedicated single-read 150-cycle Illumina NextSeq 550 flow cell. The authors processed their data as follows. Because the immunoSEQ output included only junctional sequences and no quality scores, the filtering could not be the same as the filtering used for full-length reads. Sequences were annotated with PyIR, a Python wrapper for IgBLAST v1.9, using IMGT germline references to assign V/J genes and CDR3. Reads with weak V/J assignments (E-value above 1e-6), missing CDR3, stop codons, out-of-frame junctions, or ambiguous translated residues were removed. A V3J clonotype was defined by an identical inferred V gene, J gene, and CDR3 amino acid sequence. Percentage overlap between repertoires was computed as shared unique clonotypes divided by the size of the smaller repertoire. RTK rarefaction, the Chao1 estimator, and Recon v2.1 estimates of unobserved clonotypes were used to assess repertoire richness. TCRdb took over this immuneACCESS table, retaining in-frame rearrangements with V and J assigned. Such tables are incomplete; in checked studies, under half of the missing clones stem from an unresolved V gene, and the remainder is unexplained. V, J and clone size reflect that table, while D and trimming were determined from the DNA. In all, the sample holds roughly 490,000 clones, and 76% of those were seen once. In total, the top ten clones hold 10% to 15% of the sample.

This sequence was found in a woman between 35 and 50 years old in good health. Some clones in this sample may be carry-over from other donors' samples. The V gene is TRBV2 and the J gene is TRBJ2-2; TRBD2 lines up with 12 middle nucleotides. Sequenced sample: PBMCs. The nucleotide sequence reads TGTGCCAGCAGTTGGACTAGCGGGACGGGGGGGGAGCTGTTTTTT. The resulting protein is CASSWTSGTGGELFF.